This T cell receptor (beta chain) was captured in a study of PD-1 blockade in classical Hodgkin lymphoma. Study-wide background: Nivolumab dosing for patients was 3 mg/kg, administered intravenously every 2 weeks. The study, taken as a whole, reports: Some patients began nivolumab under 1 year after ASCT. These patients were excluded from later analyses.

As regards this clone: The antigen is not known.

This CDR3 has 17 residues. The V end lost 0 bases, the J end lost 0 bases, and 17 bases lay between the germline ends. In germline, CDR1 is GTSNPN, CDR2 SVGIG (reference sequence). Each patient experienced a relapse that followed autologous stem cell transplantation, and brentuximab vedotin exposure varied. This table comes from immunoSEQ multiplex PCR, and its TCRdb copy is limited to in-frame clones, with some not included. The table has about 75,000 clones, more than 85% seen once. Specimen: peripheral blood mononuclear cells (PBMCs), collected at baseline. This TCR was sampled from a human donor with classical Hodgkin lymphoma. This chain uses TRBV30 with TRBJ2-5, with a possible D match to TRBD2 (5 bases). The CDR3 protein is CAWSVVREWEYQETQYF. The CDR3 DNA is TGTGCCTGGAGTGTAGTTAGGGAGTGGGAGTACCAAGAGACCCAGTACTTC. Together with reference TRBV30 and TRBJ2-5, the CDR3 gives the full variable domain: SQTIHQWPATLVQPVGSPLSLECTVEGTSNPNLYWYRQAAGRGLQLLFYSVGIGQISSEVPQNLSASRPQDRQFILSSKKLLLSDSGFYLCAWSVVREWEYQETQYFGPGTRLLVL.